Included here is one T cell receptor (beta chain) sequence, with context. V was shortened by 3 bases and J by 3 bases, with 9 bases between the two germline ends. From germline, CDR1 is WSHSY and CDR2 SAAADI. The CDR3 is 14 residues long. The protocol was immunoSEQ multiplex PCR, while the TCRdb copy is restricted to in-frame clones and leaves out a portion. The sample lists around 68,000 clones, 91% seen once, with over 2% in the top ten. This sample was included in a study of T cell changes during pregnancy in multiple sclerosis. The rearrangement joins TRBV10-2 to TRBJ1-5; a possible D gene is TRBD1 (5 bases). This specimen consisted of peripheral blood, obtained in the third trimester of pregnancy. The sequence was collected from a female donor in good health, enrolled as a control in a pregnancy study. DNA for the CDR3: TGCGCCAGCAGTGAAAGTGGGGCCAATCAGCCCCAGCATTTT. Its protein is CASSESGANQPQHF.